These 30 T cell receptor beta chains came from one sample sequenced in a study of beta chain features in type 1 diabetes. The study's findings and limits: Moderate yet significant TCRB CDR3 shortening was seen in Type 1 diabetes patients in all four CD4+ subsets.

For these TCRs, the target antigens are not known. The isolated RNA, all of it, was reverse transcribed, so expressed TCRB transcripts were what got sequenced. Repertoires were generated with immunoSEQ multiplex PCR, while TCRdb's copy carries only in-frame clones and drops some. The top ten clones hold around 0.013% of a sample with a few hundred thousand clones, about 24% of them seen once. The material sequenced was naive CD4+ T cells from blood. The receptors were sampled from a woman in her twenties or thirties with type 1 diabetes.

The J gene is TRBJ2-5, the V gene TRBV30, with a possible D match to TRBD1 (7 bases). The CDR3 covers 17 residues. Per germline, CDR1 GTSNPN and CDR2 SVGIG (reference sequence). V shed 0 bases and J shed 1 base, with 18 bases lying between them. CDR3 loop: CAWSVKIAGGSQETQYF. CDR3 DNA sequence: TGTGCCTGGAGTGTAAAGATAGCAGGGGGGTCCCAAGAGACCCAGTACTTC.

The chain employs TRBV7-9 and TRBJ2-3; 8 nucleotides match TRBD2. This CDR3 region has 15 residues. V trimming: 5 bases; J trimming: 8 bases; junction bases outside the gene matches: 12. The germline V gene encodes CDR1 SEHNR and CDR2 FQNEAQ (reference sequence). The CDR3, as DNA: TGTGCCAGCAGCCCCTGGACTAGCCTTTCTGGTACGCAGTATTTT. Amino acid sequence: CASSPWTSLSGTQYF.

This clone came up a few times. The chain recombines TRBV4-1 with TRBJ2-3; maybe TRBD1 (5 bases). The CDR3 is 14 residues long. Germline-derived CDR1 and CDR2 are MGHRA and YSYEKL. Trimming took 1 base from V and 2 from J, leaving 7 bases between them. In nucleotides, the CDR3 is TGCGCCAGCAGCCAAGGGGGCATCACAGATACGCAGTATTTT. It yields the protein CASSQGGITDTQYF.

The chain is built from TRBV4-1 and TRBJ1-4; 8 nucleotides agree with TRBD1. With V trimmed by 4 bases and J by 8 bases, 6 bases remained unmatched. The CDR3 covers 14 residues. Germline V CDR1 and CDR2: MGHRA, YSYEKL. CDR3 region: CASSRGTGDEKLFF. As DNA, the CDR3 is TGCGCCAGCAGCCGAGGGACAGGCGACGAAAAACTGTTTTTT.

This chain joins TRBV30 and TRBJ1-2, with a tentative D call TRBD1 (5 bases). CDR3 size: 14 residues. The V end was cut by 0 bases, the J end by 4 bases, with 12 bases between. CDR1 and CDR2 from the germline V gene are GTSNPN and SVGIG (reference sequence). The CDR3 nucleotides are TGTGCCTGGAGTGTTAGGGGTACATCCTATGGCTACACCTTC. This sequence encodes CAWSVRGTSYGYTF.

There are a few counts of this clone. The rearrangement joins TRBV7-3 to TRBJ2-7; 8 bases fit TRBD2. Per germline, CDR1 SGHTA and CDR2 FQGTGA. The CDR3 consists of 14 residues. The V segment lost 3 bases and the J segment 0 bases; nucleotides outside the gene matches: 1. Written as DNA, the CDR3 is TGTGCCAGCAGCTTCAGCGGGAGCTCCTACGAGCAGTACTTC. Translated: CASSFSGSSYEQYF.

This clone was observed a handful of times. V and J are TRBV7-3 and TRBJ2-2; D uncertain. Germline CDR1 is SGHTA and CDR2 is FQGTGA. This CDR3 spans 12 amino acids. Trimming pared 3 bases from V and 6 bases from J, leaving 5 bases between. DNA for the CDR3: TGTGCCAGCAGCTTGTATCCCGGGGAGCTGTTTTTT. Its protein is CASSLYPGELFF.

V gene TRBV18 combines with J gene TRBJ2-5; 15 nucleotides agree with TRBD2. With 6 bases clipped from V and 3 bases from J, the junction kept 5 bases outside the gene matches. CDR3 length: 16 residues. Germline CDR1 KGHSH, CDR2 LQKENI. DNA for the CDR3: TGTGCCAGCTCCCAAGGGACTAGCGGGAGGAAAGAGACCCAGTACTTC. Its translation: CASSQGTSGRKETQYF. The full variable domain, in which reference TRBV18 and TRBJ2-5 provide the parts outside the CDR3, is NAGVMQNPRHLVRRRGQEARLRCSPMKGHSHVYWYRQLPEEGLKFMVYLQKENIIDESGMPKERFSAEFPKEGPSILRIQQVVRGDSAAYFCASSQGTSGRKETQYFGPGTRLLVL.

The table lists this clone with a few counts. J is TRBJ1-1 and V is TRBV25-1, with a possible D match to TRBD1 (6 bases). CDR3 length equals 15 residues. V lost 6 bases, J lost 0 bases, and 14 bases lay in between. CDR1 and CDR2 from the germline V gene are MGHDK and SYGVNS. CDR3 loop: CASSPPTGLNTEAFF. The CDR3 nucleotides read TGTGCCAGCAGCCCCCCCACAGGGCTGAACACTGAAGCTTTCTTT.

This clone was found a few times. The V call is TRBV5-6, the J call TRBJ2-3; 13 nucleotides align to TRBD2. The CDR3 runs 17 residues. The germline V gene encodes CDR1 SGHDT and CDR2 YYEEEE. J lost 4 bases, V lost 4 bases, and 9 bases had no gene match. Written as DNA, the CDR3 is TGTGCCAGCAGCCGAAGGACTAGCGGGAGTGTATCAGATACGCAGTATTTT. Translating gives CASSRRTSGSVSDTQYF.

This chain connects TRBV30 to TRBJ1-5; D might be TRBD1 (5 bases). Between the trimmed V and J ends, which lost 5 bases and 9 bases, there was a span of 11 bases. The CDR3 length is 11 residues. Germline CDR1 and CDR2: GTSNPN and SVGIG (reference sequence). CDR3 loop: CAWSSRGPQHF. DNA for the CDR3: TGTGCCTGGTCTTCAAGGGGGCCCCAGCATTTT.

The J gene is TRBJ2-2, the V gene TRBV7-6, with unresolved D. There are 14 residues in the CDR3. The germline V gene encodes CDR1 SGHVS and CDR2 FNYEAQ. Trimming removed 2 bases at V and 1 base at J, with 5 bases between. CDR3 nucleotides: TGTGCCAGCAGCTTAATACAGAACACCGGGGAGCTGTTTTTT. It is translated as CASSLIQNTGELFF.

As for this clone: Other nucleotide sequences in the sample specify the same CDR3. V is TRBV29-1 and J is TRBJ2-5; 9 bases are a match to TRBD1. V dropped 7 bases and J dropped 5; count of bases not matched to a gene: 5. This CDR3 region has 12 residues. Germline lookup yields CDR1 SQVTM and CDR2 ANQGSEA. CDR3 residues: CSAGTGGETQYF. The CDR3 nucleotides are TGCAGCGCTGGTACAGGGGGCGAGACCCAGTACTTC.

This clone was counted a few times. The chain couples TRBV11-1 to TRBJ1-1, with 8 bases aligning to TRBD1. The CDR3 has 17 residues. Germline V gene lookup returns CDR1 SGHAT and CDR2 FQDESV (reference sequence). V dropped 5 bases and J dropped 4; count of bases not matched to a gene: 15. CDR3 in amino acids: CASSDHRGGTDGTEAFF. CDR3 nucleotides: TGTGCCAGCAGCGATCACAGGGGGGGAACGGACGGCACTGAAGCTTTCTTT.

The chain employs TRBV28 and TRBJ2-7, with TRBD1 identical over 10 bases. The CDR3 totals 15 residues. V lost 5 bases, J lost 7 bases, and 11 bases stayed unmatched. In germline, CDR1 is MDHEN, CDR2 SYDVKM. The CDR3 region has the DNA TGTGCCAGCAGTCCCGCCGGGACAGGGGTATGGGAGCAGTACTTC. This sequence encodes CASSPAGTGVWEQYF.

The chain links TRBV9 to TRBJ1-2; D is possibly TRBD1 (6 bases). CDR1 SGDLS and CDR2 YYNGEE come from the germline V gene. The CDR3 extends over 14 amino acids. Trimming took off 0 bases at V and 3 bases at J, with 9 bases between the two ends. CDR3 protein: CASSVGQGYYGYTF. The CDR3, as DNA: TGTGCCAGCAGCGTAGGTCAGGGGTACTATGGCTACACCTTC.

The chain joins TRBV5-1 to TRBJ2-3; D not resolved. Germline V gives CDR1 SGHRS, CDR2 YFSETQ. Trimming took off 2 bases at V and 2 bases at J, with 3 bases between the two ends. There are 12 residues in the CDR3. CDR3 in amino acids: CASSLATDTQYF. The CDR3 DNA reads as TGCGCCAGCAGCTTAGCCACAGATACGCAGTATTTT.

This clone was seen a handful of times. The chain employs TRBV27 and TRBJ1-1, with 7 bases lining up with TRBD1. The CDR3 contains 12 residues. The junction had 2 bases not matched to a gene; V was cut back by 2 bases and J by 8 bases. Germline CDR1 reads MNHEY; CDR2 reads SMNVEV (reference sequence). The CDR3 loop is CASSLLTGEAFF. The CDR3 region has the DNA TGTGCCAGCAGTTTACTGACAGGGGAAGCTTTCTTT.

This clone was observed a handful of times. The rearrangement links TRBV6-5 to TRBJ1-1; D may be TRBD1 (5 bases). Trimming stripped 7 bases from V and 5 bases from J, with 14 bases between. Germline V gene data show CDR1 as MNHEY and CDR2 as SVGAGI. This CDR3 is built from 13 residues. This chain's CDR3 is CASTQPGGTEAFF. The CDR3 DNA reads TGTGCCAGCACCCAGCCGGGGGGTACTGAAGCTTTCTTT.

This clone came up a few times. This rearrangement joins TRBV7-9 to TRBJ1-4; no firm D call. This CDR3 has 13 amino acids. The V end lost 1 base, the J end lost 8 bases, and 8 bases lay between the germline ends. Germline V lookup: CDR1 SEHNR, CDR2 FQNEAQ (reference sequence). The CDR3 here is CASSLEVGEKLFF. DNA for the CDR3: TGTGCCAGCAGCTTAGAAGTCGGGGAAAAACTGTTTTTT.

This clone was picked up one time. CDR3 region: CAWSSRFFEAFF. The CDR3 bases are TGTGCCTGGAGTAGCAGGTTCTTTGAAGCTTTCTTT. The chain combines TRBV30 with TRBJ1-1; D is uncertain. CDR1 is GTSNPN and CDR2 is SVGIG in the germline V gene (reference sequence). Between the trimmed V and J ends, which lost 2 bases and 7 bases, there was a span of 11 bases. The CDR3 has 12 amino acids.

The CDR3 region is CASSSRGGLAGVHNEQFF. CDR3 nucleotide sequence: TGTGCCAGCAGCTCCAGGGGAGGACTAGCGGGAGTTCACAATGAGCAGTTCTTC. The genes are TRBV11-2 and TRBJ2-1; 13 nucleotides line up with TRBD2. V dropped 4 bases and J dropped 5; count of bases not matched to a gene: 11. The CDR3 runs to 18 residues. The germline gives CDR1 SGHAT, CDR2 FQNNGV.

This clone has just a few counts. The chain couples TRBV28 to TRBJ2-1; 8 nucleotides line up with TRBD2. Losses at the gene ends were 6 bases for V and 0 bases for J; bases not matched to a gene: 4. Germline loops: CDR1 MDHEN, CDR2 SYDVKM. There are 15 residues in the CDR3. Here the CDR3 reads CASRTSASSYNEQFF. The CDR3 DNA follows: TGTGCCAGCAGGACTAGCGCCAGCTCCTACAATGAGCAGTTCTTC. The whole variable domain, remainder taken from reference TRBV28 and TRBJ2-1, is DVKVTQSSRYLVKRTGEKVFLECVQDMDHENMFWYRQDPGLGLRLIYFSYDVKMKEKGDIPEGYSVSREKKERFSLILESASTNQTSMYLCASRTSASSYNEQFFGPGTRLTVL.

Here the CDR3 DNA reads TGTGCCAGCTCACCACCGTCCGGGGTTGGAGAAAAACTGTTTTTT. Translation: CASSPPSGVGEKLFF. The chain uses TRBV18 and TRBJ1-4; D is undetermined. The V end was cut by 0 bases, the J end by 8 bases, with 13 bases between. This CDR3 has 15 amino acids. Germline CDR1 KGHSH, CDR2 LQKENI.

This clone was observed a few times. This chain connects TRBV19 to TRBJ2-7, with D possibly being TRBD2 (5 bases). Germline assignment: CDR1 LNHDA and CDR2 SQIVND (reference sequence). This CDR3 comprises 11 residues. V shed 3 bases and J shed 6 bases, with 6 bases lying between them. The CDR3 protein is CASSMGSEQYF. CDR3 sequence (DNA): TGTGCCAGTAGTATGGGGAGCGAGCAGTACTTC.

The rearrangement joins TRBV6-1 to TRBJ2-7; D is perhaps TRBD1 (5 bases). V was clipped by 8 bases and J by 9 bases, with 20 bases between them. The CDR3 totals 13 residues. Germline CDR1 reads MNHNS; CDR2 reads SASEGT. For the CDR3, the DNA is TGTGCCAGCGGGCCGCGAGAGGCCCAGGGGCAGTACTTC. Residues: CASGPREAQGQYF.

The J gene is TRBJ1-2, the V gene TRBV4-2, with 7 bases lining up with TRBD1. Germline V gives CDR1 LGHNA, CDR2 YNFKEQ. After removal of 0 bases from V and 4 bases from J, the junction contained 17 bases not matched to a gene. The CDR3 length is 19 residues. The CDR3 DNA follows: TGTGCCAGCAGCCAAGAGATTGGGGCTCCAAGGGGGCCTAGCTATGGCTACACCTTC. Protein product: CASSQEIGAPRGPSYGYTF.

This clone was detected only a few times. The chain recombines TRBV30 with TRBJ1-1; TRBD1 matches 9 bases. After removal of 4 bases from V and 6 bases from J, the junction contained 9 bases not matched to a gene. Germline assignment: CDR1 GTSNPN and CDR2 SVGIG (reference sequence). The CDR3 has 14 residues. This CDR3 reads CAWTRGQGNAEAFF. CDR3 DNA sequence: TGTGCCTGGACCCGGGGACAGGGAAACGCTGAAGCTTTCTTT.

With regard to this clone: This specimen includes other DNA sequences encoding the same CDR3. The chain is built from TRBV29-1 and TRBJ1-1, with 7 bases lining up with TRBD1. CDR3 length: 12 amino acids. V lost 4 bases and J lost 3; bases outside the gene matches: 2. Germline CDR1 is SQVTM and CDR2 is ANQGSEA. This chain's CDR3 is CSVGQGDTEAFF. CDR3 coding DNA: TGCAGCGTTGGACAGGGAGACACTGAAGCTTTCTTT.

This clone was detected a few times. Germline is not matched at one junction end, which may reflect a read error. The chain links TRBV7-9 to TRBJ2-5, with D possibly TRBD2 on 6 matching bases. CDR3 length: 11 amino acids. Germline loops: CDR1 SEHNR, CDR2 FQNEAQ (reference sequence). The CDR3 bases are TGTGCCAGCAGCTTAGCGACTAGTGGGGACTTC. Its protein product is CASSLATSGDF.